These 15 T cell receptor beta chains came from one sample sequenced in a study of cytomegalovirus exposure and HLA in healthy donors. Data came from immunoSEQ multiplex PCR; TCRdb stores just in-frame clones and leaves some out. Here the sample spans roughly 70,000 clones, nearly 95% being singletons. The material sequenced was PBMCs. These TCRs come from a man aged 18 to 29 in good health and CMV-seropositive.

This chain uses TRBV2 with TRBJ2-1; 9 nucleotides line up with TRBD2. Trimming cost V 2 bases and J 10 bases; bases outside gene matches: 6. The CDR3 sequence is 14 residues long. Germline V gene data show CDR1 as SNHLY and CDR2 as FYNNEI. In DNA, the CDR3 is TGTGCCAGCAGTGAACAGCGGGAGGCCTGGGAGCAGTTCTTC. This gives the protein CASSEQREAWEQFF.

This clone was observed a single time. The chain carries TRBV6-5 and TRBJ2-7; 7 nucleotides match TRBD1. Germline V lookup: CDR1 MNHEY, CDR2 SVGAGI. V trimming: 4 bases; J trimming: 2 bases; junction bases outside the gene matches: 11. The length of the CDR3 is 16 residues. CDR3 in DNA: TGTGCCAGCAGTTTTAAGGGACAGTTGATGGCCTACGAGCAGTACTTC. Protein sequence: CASSFKGQLMAYEQYF.

This clone appeared a single time. The chain has TRBV28 and TRBJ2-1, with 7 bases lining up with TRBD1. The germline V gene encodes CDR1 MDHEN and CDR2 SYDVKM. V gave up 5 bases and J gave up 3 bases; unmatched junction bases: 4. CDR3 length: 14 amino acids. The CDR3, as DNA: TGTGCCAGCAGTGAATCAGGGGGCTACAATGAGCAGTTCTTC. It codes for CASSESGGYNEQFF.

This clone was seen once. The CDR3 region has the DNA TGTGCCAGCTCCCCCTCGGGACAGGCCTCCGCTGAAGCTTTCTTT. Amino acids: CASSPSGQASAEAFF. The V call is TRBV18, the J call TRBJ1-1, with TRBD1 matching over 8 bases. The length of the CDR3 is 15 residues. The germline gives CDR1 KGHSH, CDR2 LQKENI. V was pared by 6 bases and J by 6 bases, with 12 bases of the junction left unmatched.

The CDR3 spells CASSPPGKDSYEQYF. CDR3 in DNA: TGTGCCAGCAGCCCCCCCGGGAAAGATTCCTACGAGCAGTACTTC. This chain joins TRBV28 and TRBJ2-7, with D possibly matching TRBD2 (5 bases). CDR1 is MDHEN, CDR2 SYDVKM, per germline. Trimming removed 6 bases from V and 1 base from J, with 16 bases in between. This CDR3 spans 15 amino acids.

V gene TRBV7-2 combines with J gene TRBJ1-5; D gene uncertain. This CDR3 spans 13 amino acids. Germline assignment: CDR1 SGHTA and CDR2 FQGNSA. With 5 bases removed from V and 5 bases from J, the gap between germline ends came to 10 bases. The CDR3 region is CASSLLEHQPQHF. As DNA, the CDR3 is TGTGCCAGCAGCCTCCTAGAGCATCAGCCCCAGCATTTT.

The genes are TRBV5-3 and TRBJ2-7, with 10 bases aligning to TRBD1. TRBV5-3 is designated an ORF whose function remains uncertain. V dropped 6 bases and J dropped 0; count of bases not matched to a gene: 3. There are 14 residues in the CDR3. CDR3 sequence reads: CARTRDRGSYEQYF. The DNA for the CDR3 is TGTGCCAGAACCCGGGACAGGGGCTCCTACGAGCAGTACTTC.

The chain links TRBV6-1 to TRBJ2-4; D is unresolved. CDR3 length: 11 residues. Germline lookup yields CDR1 MNHNS and CDR2 SASEGT. With 8 bases removed from V and 5 bases from J, the gap between germline ends came to 7 bases. This CDR3 reads CASDSENIQYF. The DNA of the CDR3 is TGTGCCAGCGATTCGGAAAACATTCAGTACTTC.

This chain links TRBV28 with TRBJ2-7, with D unclear. Trimming took off 5 bases at V and 4 bases at J, with 6 bases between the two ends. Germline loops: CDR1 MDHEN, CDR2 SYDVKM. The CDR3 is made up of 11 amino acids. CDR3 in amino acids: CASSRLYEQYF. CDR3 nucleotide sequence: TGTGCCAGCAGTAGACTTTACGAGCAGTACTTC.

The chain employs TRBV19 and TRBJ1-4; 8 positions match TRBD1. There are 16 residues in the CDR3. Germline V gene data show CDR1 as LNHDA and CDR2 as SQIVND (reference sequence). The junction had 6 bases not matched to a gene; V was cut back by 6 bases and J by 0 bases. The CDR3 sequence is CASSVPGQATNEKLFF. The CDR3 DNA reads TGTGCCAGTAGCGTCCCGGGACAGGCAACTAATGAAAAACTGTTTTTT.

This chain joins TRBV14 and TRBJ2-1; D ambiguous. The CDR3 extends over 14 amino acids. Deletions cut 3 bases from V and 3 bases from J, with 9 bases between. Germline-derived CDR1 and CDR2 are SGHDN and FVKESK. In DNA form, the CDR3 reads TGTGCCAGCAGCCACCGAAGCGTCTACAATGAGCAGTTCTTC. Residues: CASSHRSVYNEQFF.

The J gene is TRBJ2-7, the V gene TRBV30; TRBD1 might be the D (6 bases). The CDR3 is 13 residues long. Trimming stripped 0 bases from V and 3 bases from J, with 9 bases between. Germline-derived CDR1 and CDR2 are GTSNPN and SVGIG (reference sequence). The CDR3 nucleotides read TGTGCCTGGAGTGTAAACAGGGACTACGAGCAGTACTTC. As protein: CAWSVNRDYEQYF.

CDR3 in amino acids: CASSWAGEETQYF. The CDR3 nucleotides are TGTGCCAGTAGTTGGGCGGGGGAGGAGACCCAGTACTTC. The chain uses TRBV19 and TRBJ2-5; TRBD2 matches at 7 bases. This CDR3 contains 13 residues. Germline V CDR1 and CDR2: LNHDA, SQIVND (reference sequence). J was trimmed by 5 bases and V by 5 bases; bases with no gene match: 5. The full variable domain, with the rest looked up from reference TRBV19 and TRBJ2-5, is DGGITQSPKYLFRKEGQNVTLSCEQNLNHDAMYWYRQDPGQGLRLIYYSQIVNDFQKGDIAEGYSVSREKKESFPLTVTSAQKNPTAFYLCASSWAGEETQYFGPGTRLLVL.

This clone was detected once. The chain employs TRBV11-2 and TRBJ2-1; 9 bases match TRBD2. Germline V gene sequence: CDR1 SGHAT, CDR2 FQNNGV. J gave up 1 base and V 3 bases, and 4 bases lay outside the gene matches. The CDR3 spans 16 residues. In DNA form, the CDR3 reads TGTGCCAGCAGCTTTAGCCTAGCGGGATCCTACAATGAGCAGTTCTTC. It encodes CASSFSLAGSYNEQFF.

The V and J genes are TRBV19 and TRBJ1-2; a possible D gene is TRBD1 (5 bases). The CDR3 is made up of 13 amino acids. V lost 6 bases and J lost 13, with 21 bases in between. CDR1 is LNHDA, CDR2 SQIVND, per germline (reference sequence). CDR3 sequence reads: CASRPGATDSITF. In DNA form, the CDR3 reads TGTGCCAGTAGGCCGGGCGCGACAGATTCAATCACCTTC.